The present T cell receptor (beta chain) was sequenced within a study of shared clonotypes between healthy human individuals. Germline assignment: CDR1 SGDLS and CDR2 YYNGEE. The CDR3 totals 16 residues. Trimming cost V 0 bases and J 2 bases, with 13 bases left between them. The study ran the assay at deep level. For each subset, genomic DNA was distributed in equal portions over several immunoSEQ plates. Profiling relied on immunoSEQ multiplex PCR, and the TCRdb table lists in-frame clones only, not all of them. The table lists millions of clones, 90% to 95% of them singletons. The specimen sequenced was naive CD4+ T cells sorted from blood. Regarding subset: CD45RA+ positively selected. This sequence originates from a man between 18 and 29 years old in good health. The rearrangement uses TRBV9 and TRBJ2-3; TRBD1 or TRBD2 may be the D gene (5 bases each). In DNA, the CDR3 is TGTGCCAGCAGCGTAGTTGAGGGGAGCAACACAGATACGCAGTATTTT. Translation gives CASSVVEGSNTDTQYF.